These T cell receptor beta chains were read from a single sample in a study of blood T cells in healthy people across ages. Each CDR3 protein gets one entry after TCRdb re-called the 5' RACE reads with MiXCR. The sample includes about 780,000 distinct CDR3 sequences, roughly 46% of them seen just once. The sample was blood. These receptors were taken from a man older than 75 in good health. CDR3s include the opening cysteine and the closing phenylalanine or tryptophan. The D gene is left open where the match is weak. Some rows mark clone size as missing; the rest say once, few, many or name a class of expanded clone.

V: TRBV9
J: TRBJ2-7
length: 14
D: .
size: .
CDR3: CASSVSWDHGEQYF
DNA: TGTGCCAGCAGCGTAAGTTGGGACCACGGCGAGCAGTACTTC

V: TRBV4-2
J: TRBJ2-3
length: 17
D: TRBD2
size: .
CDR3: CASSQVVAGGPKDTQYF
DNA: TGTGCCAGCAGCCAAGTGGTAGCGGGAGGGCCGAAAGATACGCAGTATTTT

V: TRBV18
J: TRBJ1-2
length: 14
D: .
size: few
CDR3: CASSPGQIVYGYTF
DNA: TGTGCCAGCTCACCGGGCCAGATCGTCTATGGCTACACCTTC

V: TRBV20-1
J: TRBJ1-6
length: 15
D: .
size: .
CDR3: CSARVSSRVGSPLHF
DNA: TGCAGTGCTAGAGTCTCTAGCCGGGTTGGTTCACCCCTCCACTTT

V: TRBV29-1
J: TRBJ2-5
length: 13
D: .
size: .
CDR3: CSVEGSSQETRYF
DNA: TGCAGCGTTGAAGGCTCTTCACAAGAGACCCGGTACTTC

V: TRBV6-6
J: TRBJ1-1
length: 14
D: .
size: once
CDR3: CASSYSRDMSEAFF
DNA: TGTGCCAGCAGTTACTCCAGGGACATGAGTGAAGCTTTCTTT

V: TRBV20-1
J: TRBJ2-1
length: 12
D: .
size: .
CDR3: CSASLRQETQFF
DNA: TGCAGTGCATCGTTACGTCAAGAGACCCAGTTCTTC

V: TRBV5-1
J: TRBJ1-1
length: 17
D: .
size: .
CDR3: CASSPAPHNTVNTEAFF
DNA: TGCGCCAGCAGCCCCGCGCCCCATAACACGGTGAACACTGAAGCTTTCTTT

V: TRBV12-3/TRBV12-4
J: TRBJ1-1
length: 17
D: .
size: .
CDR3: CASSLGRGGNMNTEAFF
DNA: TGTGCCAGCAGTTTAGGTCGTGGTGGGAATATGAACACTGAAGCTTTCTTT

V: TRBV5-5
J: TRBJ2-5
length: 14
D: .
size: .
CDR3: CASSLATGSWEQYF
DNA: TGTGCCAGCAGCTTGGCTACAGGGTCGTGGGAGCAGTACTTC

V: TRBV7-3
J: TRBJ1-6
length: 14
D: .
size: few
CDR3: CASSATGTDSPLHF
DNA: TGTGCCAGCAGCGCAACAGGGACTGATTCACCCCTCCACTTT

V: TRBV7-9
J: TRBJ1-2
length: 17
D: TRBD1
size: few
CDR3: CASSLGSAGGNYYGYTF
DNA: TGTGCCAGCAGCTTAGGGAGCGCAGGGGGGAACTACTATGGCTACACCTTC

V: TRBV7-2
J: TRBJ2-1
length: 15
D: TRBD2
size: .
CDR3: CASSPPSGIYNEQFF
DNA: TGTGCCAGCAGCCCCCCTAGCGGGATATACAATGAGCAGTTCTTC

V: TRBV7-9
J: TRBJ2-7
length: 16
D: TRBD2
size: .
CDR3: CASSEVAGTVSYEQYF
DNA: TGTGCCAGCAGCGAAGTAGCGGGAACGGTGTCCTACGAGCAGTACTTC

V: TRBV5-1
J: TRBJ2-5
length: 14
D: .
size: few
CDR3: CASSLKTNQETQYF
DNA: TGCGCCAGCAGCTTGAAGACTAACCAAGAGACCCAGTACTTC

V: TRBV7-2
J: TRBJ2-5
length: 14
D: .
size: .
CDR3: CASSVVPSAREQYF
DNA: TGTGCCAGCAGCGTAGTCCCCTCAGCTAGGGAGCAGTACTTC

V: TRBV7-2
J: TRBJ1-5
length: 15
D: .
size: .
CDR3: CASSLGNVGNWFQHF
DNA: TGTGCCAGCAGCTTAGGGAACGTTGGGAATTGGTTTCAGCATTTT

V: TRBV28
J: TRBJ2-5
length: 15
D: .
size: .
CDR3: CASSLPLEGLETQYF
DNA: TGTGCCAGCAGTTTACCCCTCGAGGGGTTAGAGACCCAGTACTTC